This is a list of T cell receptor beta chains from one sample in a study of blood T cells in healthy people across ages. Via MiXCR, TCRdb re-called the 5' RACE reads, giving one row per CDR3 protein. The sample holds roughly 720,000 distinct CDR3 sequences; around half are singletons and the top ten take roughly 37%. Sequencing was done on a sample of blood. The receptors derive from a man older than 75 in good health. Each CDR3 is given with its conserved first and last residue. The D gene is left open where the match is weak. Size is stated for part of the rows, as once, few or many counts, or as a class when the clone is expanded.

.	TRBD2	TRBV7-9	TRBJ2-1	CASSRTLTSGSYNEQFF	TGTGCCAGCAGCCGAACCTTGACTAGCGGATCCTACAATGAGCAGTTCTTC
.	TRBD2	TRBV28	TRBJ2-1	CASSSPLAGVYNEQFF	TGTGCCAGCAGTTCACCATTGGCGGGAGTCTACAATGAGCAGTTCTTC
few	.	TRBV20-1	TRBJ2-6	CSARAYTSFSGANVLTF	TGCAGTGCTAGAGCCTATACCTCGTTCTCTGGGGCCAACGTCCTGACTTTC
once	.	TRBV11-2	TRBJ1-2	CASSRHGANYGYTF	TGTGCCAGCAGCCGACACGGAGCTAACTATGGCTACACCTTC
.	.	TRBV21-1	TRBJ2-7	CASSSRPTGVSYEQYF	TGTGCCAGCAGCTCCCGCCCGACAGGGGTCTCCTACGAGCAGTACTTC
.	.	TRBV15	TRBJ1-1	CATSRGTLMNTEAFF	TGTGCCACCAGCAGAGGAACACTGATGAACACTGAAGCTTTCTTT
.	TRBD2	TRBV7-2	TRBJ2-1	CASSLLTVQRGAYNEQFF	TGTGCCAGCAGCTTACTGACCGTGCAGCGGGGGGCCTACAATGAGCAGTTCTTC
once	TRBD2	TRBV24-1	TRBJ2-3	CATSDTSGRAPDTQYF	TGTGCCACCAGTGACACTAGCGGGAGGGCCCCAGATACGCAGTATTTT
.	.	TRBV3-1	TRBJ2-7	CASSQTSPPGIYEQYF	TGTGCCAGCAGCCAAACTAGCCCACCCGGGATATACGAGCAGTACTTC
once	.	TRBV3-1	TRBJ1-2	CASTFGGAFYGYTF	TGTGCCAGCACCTTCGGGGGGGCCTTCTATGGCTACACCTTC
.	.	TRBV7-2	TRBJ2-5	CASSYKSNRDLHNRVQYF	TGTGCCAGCAGCTACAAATCCAACCGGGACCTACATAATCGTGTGCAGTACTTC
.	TRBD1	TRBV12-3/TRBV12-4	TRBJ1-2	CASSPHGQGNYGYTF	TGTGCCAGCAGTCCCCATGGACAGGGCAACTATGGCTACACCTTC
.	.	TRBV2	TRBJ2-3	CASRRTTSTDTQYF	TGTGCCAGCCGGAGAACAACTAGCACAGATACGCAGTATTTT
.	.	TRBV27	TRBJ2-1	CAAGGLSKLNEQFF	TGTGCCGCGGGCGGACTTTCCAAACTCAATGAGCAGTTCTTC